The following is a T cell receptor beta chain sequence with its context. Antigen specificity is unknown. Researchers divided each subset's genomic DNA evenly across several immunoSEQ plates. Clones were read by immunoSEQ multiplex PCR, and TCRdb kept only the in-frame ones, dropping some. The profile shows about 1.1 million clones, 75% to 85% of them singletons. This sample is drawn from a study of shared clonotypes between healthy human individuals. Germline lookup yields CDR1 SNHLY and CDR2 FYNNEI. With 10 bases removed from V and 5 bases from J, the gap between germline ends came to 27 bases. The CDR3 contains 16 residues. Study-wide results and caveats: Naive CD4 clonotypes overlapped across a handful of donors at around 4.7%.

The sequenced sample was memory CD4+ T cells from PBMCs. Subset indicated: CD45RA-negative fraction. J is TRBJ2-7 and V is TRBV2; D assignment may be TRBD1 or TRBD2 (6 bases each). This clonotype was obtained from a man younger than 30 in good health. Some clones in this sample may be carry-over from other donors' samples. CDR3 region: CATRGIQGGGFDEQYF. The CDR3 DNA sequence: TGTGCCACCCGGGGGATACAGGGTGGTGGCTTCGACGAGCAGTACTTC.